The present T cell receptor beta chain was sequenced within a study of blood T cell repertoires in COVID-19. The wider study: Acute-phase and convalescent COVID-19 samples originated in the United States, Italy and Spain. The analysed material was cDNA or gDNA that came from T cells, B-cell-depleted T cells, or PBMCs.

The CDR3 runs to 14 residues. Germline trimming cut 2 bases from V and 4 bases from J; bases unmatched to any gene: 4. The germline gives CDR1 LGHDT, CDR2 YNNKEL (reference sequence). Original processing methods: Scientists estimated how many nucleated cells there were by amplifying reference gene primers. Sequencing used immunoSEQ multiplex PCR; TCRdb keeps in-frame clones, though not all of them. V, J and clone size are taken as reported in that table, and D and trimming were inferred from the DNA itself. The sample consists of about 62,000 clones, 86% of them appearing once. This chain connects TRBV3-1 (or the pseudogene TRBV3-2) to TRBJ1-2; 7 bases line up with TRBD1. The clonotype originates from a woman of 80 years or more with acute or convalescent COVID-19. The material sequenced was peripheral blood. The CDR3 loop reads CASSQTGTAYGYTF. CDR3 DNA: TGTGCCAGCAGCCAAACCGGGACAGCCTATGGCTACACCTTC.